Presented here are 9 T cell receptor beta chains from one specimen sequenced in a study of early T cells in non-severe SARS-CoV-2 infection. TCRdb re-called the 5' RACE reads with MiXCR, one entry per CDR3 protein. This table holds just over 60,000 distinct CDR3 sequences, approximately 10% found once. Sequenced input: whole blood. The receptors derive from an adult who was a healthcare worker with PCR-confirmed SARS-CoV-2 infection or an uninfected control (not recorded which).

Only a few counts were recorded for this clonotype. The genes are TRBV9 and TRBJ1-6; tentatively, D is TRBD1 (5 bases). V lost 4 bases and J lost 5, with 13 bases in between. The V gene's germline CDR1 is SGDLS and CDR2 YYNGEE. The CDR3 is made up of 15 amino acids. The CDR3 bases are TGTGCCAGCAGCACAGGATCCACCCATAATTCACCCCTCCACTTT. It yields the protein CASSTGSTHNSPLHF.

The gene calls are TRBV19 and TRBJ1-4; D uncertain. The CDR3 loop spans 16 amino acids. V was clipped by 4 bases and J by 1 base, with 13 bases between them. Germline values: CDR1 LNHDA, CDR2 SQIVND (reference sequence). The chain's CDR3 is CASSSGRPLTNEKLFF. In DNA, the CDR3 is TGTGCCAGTAGTAGCGGACGGCCTTTAACTAATGAAAAACTGTTTTTT.

This clonotype was seen repeatedly, ten times or more. This chain joins TRBV9 and TRBJ1-5, with D unclear. The germline CDR1 and CDR2 sequences are SGDLS and YYNGEE. CDR3 size: 17 residues. Trimming left V 1 base short and J 0 bases short, with 14 bases between. CDR3 DNA: TGTGCCAGCAGCGTAAATGCATTGTGGCTTAGCAATCAGCCCCAGCATTTT. Translated: CASSVNALWLSNQPQHF.

This clonotype was counted only a few times. The V call is TRBV5-1, the J call TRBJ1-3; weak D call: TRBD1 (6 bases). CDR3 size: 15 residues. V lost 4 bases, J lost 1 base, and 12 bases lay in between. Germline assignment: CDR1 SGHRS and CDR2 YFSETQ. The CDR3, as DNA: TGCGCCAGCAGCCTGAGGACAGAATCTGGAAACACCATATATTTT. It codes for CASSLRTESGNTIYF.

This clonotype was seen only a few times. The genes are TRBV3-1 and TRBJ1-2, with 7 bases that match TRBD1. Germline CDR1 and CDR2: LGHDT and YNNKEL (reference sequence). The junction had 9 bases not matched to a gene; V was cut back by 4 bases and J by 4 bases. CDR3 length equals 15 residues. The CDR3 loop is CASSLRTGPIYGYTF. The DNA for the CDR3 is TGTGCCAGCAGCCTCCGGACAGGCCCTATCTATGGCTACACCTTC.

This rearrangement joins TRBV25-1 to TRBJ2-3, with D unresolved. V shed 1 base and J shed 5 bases, with 13 bases lying between them. The germline V gene encodes CDR1 MGHDK and CDR2 SYGVNS. The CDR3 runs to 15 residues. The CDR3 sequence is CASSEWILQVDTQYF. The CDR3 nucleotides are TGTGCCAGCAGTGAATGGATCCTCCAGGTAGATACGCAGTATTTT.

This chain joins TRBV12-3 or TRBV12-4 and TRBJ1-3; D uncertain. The CDR3 extends over 13 amino acids. V lost 6 bases and J 6 bases, leaving 12 bases between the germline ends. This CDR3 reads CASSQTRENTIYF. The CDR3 DNA follows: TGTGCCAGCAGCCAAACGAGAGAAAACACCATATATTTT.

This clonotype was observed at least ten times. The rearrangement joins TRBV6-6 to TRBJ1-2; D is undetermined. Trimming removed 4 bases at V and 4 bases at J, with 10 bases between. The length of the CDR3 is 13 residues. Germline V gene sequence: CDR1 MNHNY, CDR2 SVGAGI (reference sequence). Written as DNA, the CDR3 is TGTGCCAGCAGTTGGGAGACGGTCTATGGCTACACCTTC. It yields the protein CASSWETVYGYTF.

The chain is built from TRBV10-2 and TRBJ2-7; no clear D gene. Per the germline V gene, CDR1 is WSHSY and CDR2 is SAAADI. V lost 7 bases to trimming and J lost 0 bases, with 10 bases between them. The CDR3 has 13 amino acids. The CDR3 reads CASTMDGSYEQYV. CDR3 DNA: TGCGCCAGCACCATGGACGGCTCCTACGAGCAGTACGTC.